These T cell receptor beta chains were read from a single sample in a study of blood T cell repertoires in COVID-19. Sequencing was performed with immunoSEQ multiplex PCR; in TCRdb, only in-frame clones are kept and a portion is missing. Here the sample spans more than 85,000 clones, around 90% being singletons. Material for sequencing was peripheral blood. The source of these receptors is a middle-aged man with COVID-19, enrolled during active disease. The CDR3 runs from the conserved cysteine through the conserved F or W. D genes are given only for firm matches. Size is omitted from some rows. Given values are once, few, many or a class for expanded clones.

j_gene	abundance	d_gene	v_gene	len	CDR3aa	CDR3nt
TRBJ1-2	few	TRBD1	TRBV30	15	CAWSPGGAGFYGYTF	TGTGCCTGGAGCCCAGGGGGTGCGGGGTTTTATGGCTACACCTTC
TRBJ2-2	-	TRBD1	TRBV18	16	CASSQQGAANTGELFF	TGTGCCAGCTCACAACAGGGGGCAGCGAACACCGGGGAGCTGTTTTTT
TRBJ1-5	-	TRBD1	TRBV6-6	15	CASNPRDRGIQPQHF	TGTGCCAGCAACCCCCGGGACAGGGGTATTCAGCCCCAGCATTTT
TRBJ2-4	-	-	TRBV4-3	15	CASSQERQQFLLQYF	TGCGCCAGCAGCCAAGAGCGGCAGCAGTTCCTTCTTCAGTACTTC
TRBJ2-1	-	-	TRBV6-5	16	CASSYLPGSSYNEQFF	TGTGCCAGCAGTTATCTCCCAGGGTCGTCCTACAATGAGCAGTTCTTC
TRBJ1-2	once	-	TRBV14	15	CASRRGAAPSEGYTF	TGTGCCAGCAGGAGAGGCGCAGCTCCCTCTGAGGGCTACACCTTC
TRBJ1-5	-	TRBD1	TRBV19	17	CASSIGDRAPSNQPQHF	TGTGCCAGTAGTATTGGGGACAGGGCCCCTAGCAATCAGCCCCAGCATTTT
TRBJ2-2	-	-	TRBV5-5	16	CASSLAMGGDTGELFF	TGTGCCAGCAGCTTGGCTATGGGGGGTGACACCGGGGAGCTGTTTTTT
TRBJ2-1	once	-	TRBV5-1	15	CASSLALSSYNEQFF	TGCGCCAGCAGCTTGGCTCTGAGCTCCTACAATGAGCAGTTCTTC
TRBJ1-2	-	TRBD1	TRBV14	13	CASSRDRAGGYTF	TGTGCCAGCAGCCGGGACAGGGCGGGTGGCTACACCTTC
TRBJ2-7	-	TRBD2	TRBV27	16	CASSSTSGGALYEQYF	TGTGCCAGCAGTTCTACTAGCGGGGGGGCCTTGTACGAGCAGTACTTC
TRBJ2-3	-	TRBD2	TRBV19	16	CASSTRTSGDTDTQYF	TGTGCCAGTAGTACTCGGACTAGCGGGGACACAGATACGCAGTATTTT
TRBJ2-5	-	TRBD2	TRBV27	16	CASSLSGTAGGGTQYF	TGTGCCAGCAGTTTATCCGGGACGGCGGGAGGAGGGACCCAGTACTTC
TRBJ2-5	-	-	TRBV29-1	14	CSVESFRGRETQYF	TGCAGCGTTGAATCTTTCCGGGGGAGAGAGACCCAGTACTTC
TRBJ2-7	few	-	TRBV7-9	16	CASSPWTGGTHYEQYF	TGTGCCAGCAGCCCTTGGACAGGAGGGACTCACTACGAGCAGTACTTC
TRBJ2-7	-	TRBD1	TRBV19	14	CASSIPGGRYEQYF	TGTGCCAGTAGTATCCCAGGGGGTAGGTACGAGCAGTACTTC
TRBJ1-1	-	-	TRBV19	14	CASSTHRGNTEAFF	TGTGCCAGTAGTACCCATCGGGGGAACACTGAAGCTTTCTTT